The 20 T cell receptor beta chains presented below share a single source sample, sequenced in a study of blood T cell repertoires in COVID-19 (dated by TCRdb to the early 2020s). Libraries were built with the immunoSEQ multiplex PCR assay. TCRdb's version of the immuneACCESS table is confined to in-frame rearrangements and falls short of the full clone set. An unresolved V gene accounts for under half of the shortfall where checked; the remainder is of unknown origin. The sample records tens of thousands of clones, around 90% of which are singletons. The top ten constitute around 13% of the sample. Sample: peripheral blood. These receptors came from a human donor with active COVID-19. The donor label of this sample is uncertain.

The V gene is TRBV4-2, the J gene TRBJ2-7; 9 bases agree with TRBD2. The junction had 14 bases not matched to a gene; V was cut back by 3 bases and J by 5 bases. Germline V CDR1 and CDR2: LGHNA, YNFKEQ. The CDR3 extends over 17 amino acids. CDR3 protein: CASSHPRARLAVHEQYF. In nucleotides, the CDR3 is TGTGCCAGCAGCCATCCCCGGGCGAGACTAGCGGTTCACGAGCAGTACTTC.

This sequence joins TRBV11-2 and TRBJ1-1, with a weak D call TRBD1 (5 bases). This CDR3 comprises 13 residues. The germline gives CDR1 SGHAT, CDR2 FQNNGV. V was cut by 7 bases and J by 1 base, with 10 bases left in between. CDR3 in amino acids: CASTTDRNTEAFF. In DNA, the CDR3 is TGTGCCAGCACTACAGACAGGAACACTGAAGCTTTCTTT.

The chain couples TRBV5-1 to TRBJ2-1, with D maybe TRBD2 (7 bases). V was pared by 4 bases and J by 4 bases, with 15 bases between. The CDR3 has 15 residues. The germline V gene encodes CDR1 SGHRS and CDR2 YFSETQ. For the CDR3, the DNA is TGCGCCAGCAGCCAGACGGGGGGCTCATACAATGAGCAGTTCTTC. Protein: CASSQTGGSYNEQFF.

This chain connects TRBV5-1 to TRBJ1-1, with D perhaps TRBD1 (6 bases). Germline V gene data show CDR1 as SGHRS and CDR2 as YFSETQ. CDR3 length: 14 residues. The V end lost 4 bases, the J end lost 9 bases, and 19 bases lay between the germline ends. The chain's CDR3 is CASSAEQITGKAFF. The DNA of the CDR3 is TGCGCCAGCAGCGCCGAACAAATTACAGGGAAAGCTTTCTTT.

V usage is TRBV6-5 and J usage is TRBJ1-2; 10 nucleotides align to TRBD1. This CDR3 is built from 15 residues. In germline, CDR1 is MNHEY, CDR2 SVGAGI. Trimming removed 7 bases from V and 6 bases from J; junction bases left unmatched: 11. CDR3 amino acids: CASTSTGGNFNGYTF. CDR3 coding DNA: TGTGCCAGCACCTCGACAGGGGGCAACTTTAATGGCTACACCTTC.

The chain uses TRBV4-2 and TRBJ2-1; D possibly corresponds to TRBD1 (5 bases). CDR1 is LGHNA and CDR2 is YNFKEQ in the germline V gene. The CDR3 covers 13 residues. Trimming stripped 0 bases from V and 5 bases from J, with 5 bases between. The CDR3 nucleotides are TGTGCCAGCAGCCAAGACAGGGACAATGAGCAGTTCTTC. It codes for CASSQDRDNEQFF.

The chain is built from TRBV28 and TRBJ2-7; D unresolved. Germline CDR1 is MDHEN and CDR2 is SYDVKM. V lost 1 base to trimming and J lost 0 bases, with 4 bases between them. The CDR3 is 13 amino acids. CDR3 region: CASSLYSSYEQYF. For the CDR3, the DNA is TGTGCCAGCAGTTTATACTCCTCCTACGAGCAGTACTTC.

The chain employs TRBV6-4 and TRBJ1-2; D gene unclear. Germline CDR1 is MRHNA and CDR2 is SNTAGT. This CDR3 contains 13 residues. V lost 6 bases to trimming and J lost 0 bases, with 8 bases between them. The CDR3 sequence is CASSEHPNYGYTF. In DNA, the CDR3 is TGTGCCAGCAGCGAACATCCTAACTATGGCTACACCTTC.

The V gene is TRBV11-2, the J gene TRBJ1-1, with D perhaps matching TRBD1 (6 bases). Deletions cut 4 bases from V and 5 bases from J, with 14 bases between. The CDR3 covers 14 residues. CDR1 and CDR2 from the germline V gene are SGHAT and FQNNGV. The CDR3 DNA sequence: TGTGCCAGCAGCTCCCTTACAGGGCGTACTGAAGCTTTCTTT. Translated: CASSSLTGRTEAFF.

The rearrangement links TRBV5-8 to TRBJ2-7; D is possibly TRBD2 (6 bases). Germline CDR1 reads SGHTS; CDR2 reads YDEGEE. V lost 9 bases, J lost 2 bases, and 9 bases lay in between. CDR3 length: 11 amino acids. CDR3 coding DNA: TGTGCCACGCGACTAGCCTACGAGCAGTACTTC. Translation gives CATRLAYEQYF.

The rearrangement links TRBV5-1 to TRBJ2-5; TRBD2 might be the D (6 bases). CDR3 length equals 12 residues. Trimming took off 8 bases at V and 5 bases at J, with 13 bases between the two ends. Germline V gene sequence: CDR1 SGHRS, CDR2 YFSETQ. The CDR3 sequence is CASTGESETQYF. Written as DNA, the CDR3 is TGCGCCAGTACGGGAGAAAGTGAGACCCAGTACTTC.

The CDR3 coding sequence is TGTGCCAGTAGTATGGGCGACAGGAGCACTGAAGCTTTCTTT. This sequence encodes CASSMGDRSTEAFF. This chain uses TRBV19 with TRBJ1-1; D is possibly TRBD1 (6 bases). Per germline, CDR1 LNHDA and CDR2 SQIVND (reference sequence). V shed 3 bases and J shed 4 bases, with 12 bases lying between them. This CDR3 is built from 14 residues.

J is TRBJ2-7 and V is TRBV19; D is perhaps TRBD2 (5 bases). The V and J ends lost 3 bases and 3 bases respectively, with 15 bases between them. The CDR3 consists of 15 residues. CDR1 LNHDA and CDR2 SQIVND come from the germline V gene (reference sequence). The CDR3 DNA follows: TGTGCCAGTAGTATTGACTCCAGAGGGATCTACGAGCAGTACTTC. This gives the protein CASSIDSRGIYEQYF.

The chain employs TRBV6-1 and TRBJ2-7; TRBD1 agrees at 10 bases. Per germline, CDR1 MNHNS and CDR2 SASEGT. With 3 bases clipped from V and 3 bases from J, the junction kept 2 bases outside the gene matches. The CDR3 loop spans 14 amino acids. The CDR3 DNA is TGTGCCAGCAGTGACAGGGACAGGGGCTACGAGCAGTACTTC. Translating it yields CASSDRDRGYEQYF.

As DNA, the CDR3 is TGTGCCAGCAGCAGAGACAGAAGCTCCTACAATGAGCAGTTCTTC. This translates into CASSRDRSSYNEQFF. This chain connects TRBV5-4 to TRBJ2-1, with D possibly matching TRBD1 (5 bases). In germline, CDR1 is SGHNT, CDR2 YYREEE (reference sequence). The CDR3 covers 15 residues. V was trimmed by 4 bases and J by 0 bases, leaving 11 bases between them. The full variable domain, rest sourced from reference TRBV5-4 and TRBJ2-1, is ETGVTQSPTHLIKTRGQQVTLRCSSQSGHNTVSWYQQALGQGPQFIFQYYREEENGRGNFPPRFSGLQFPNYSSELNVNALELDDSALYLCASSRDRSSYNEQFFGPGTRLTVL.

This clone was counted once. CDR3 loop: CASRPSGSSYEQYF. The CDR3 nucleotides read TGTGCCAGCAGACCTAGCGGGAGCTCCTACGAGCAGTACTTC. This sequence joins TRBV28 and TRBJ2-7; TRBD2 matches 10 bases. Germline loops: CDR1 MDHEN, CDR2 SYDVKM. V dropped 6 bases and J dropped 0; count of bases not matched to a gene: 2. The CDR3 length is 14 residues.

The chain is built from TRBV28 and TRBJ2-7; D not resolved. Trimming stripped 4 bases from V and 2 bases from J, with 6 bases between. The V gene's germline CDR1 is MDHEN and CDR2 SYDVKM. The CDR3 is 12 residues long. In DNA, the CDR3 is TGTGCCAGCAGTTATACTACCTACGAGCAGTACTTC. Its protein product is CASSYTTYEQYF.

This clone is categorized as hyperexpanded. Other DNA variants within this sample encode the same CDR3. The rearrangement uses TRBV18 and TRBJ1-1; TRBD1 agrees at 7 bases. V lost 6 bases, J lost 2 bases, and 6 bases stayed unmatched. The CDR3 runs to 14 residues. The V gene's germline CDR1 is KGHSH and CDR2 LQKENI. In nucleotides, the CDR3 is TGTGCCAGCTCTACCCAGGGGGGCAACACTGAAGCTTTCTTT. Its translation is CASSTQGGNTEAFF.

The CDR3: CASSLWLAGVSTQYF. The CDR3 DNA follows: TGTGCCAGCAGCTTATGGCTAGCGGGAGTTTCTACGCAGTATTTT. The chain carries TRBV5-5 and TRBJ2-3, with 10 bases aligning to TRBD2. The V segment lost 2 bases and the J segment 8 bases; nucleotides outside the gene matches: 8. The CDR3 totals 15 residues. Germline lookup yields CDR1 SGHKS and CDR2 YYEKEE (reference sequence).

The chain couples TRBV2 to TRBJ1-4; D might be TRBD1 (5 bases). CDR3 size: 12 residues. V was clipped by 2 bases and J by 11 bases, with 9 bases between them. The germline gives CDR1 SNHLY, CDR2 FYNNEI. The DNA for the CDR3 is TGTGCCAGCAGTGAAAACAGGAATAAACTGTTTTTT. Its protein is CASSENRNKLFF.